The entry below gives a single TCR beta chain sequence along with its context. Its cognate antigen is unknown. This sample includes further DNA sequences coding for the same CDR3. This sample is drawn from a study of shared clonotypes between healthy human individuals. Study findings and constraints: Sorted-subset sequencing was shown by rarefaction to be incomplete despite large depth. Clonotype sharing across a handful of donors was observed for around 5% of naive CD4 clonotypes. Apart from blood, nothing was sampled; tissue repertoires likely differ.

Terminally differentiated effector memory CD45RA+ cells were excluded from the naive CD8 cells, which were CD45RO-negative and positively selected for CCR7. In the original processing: From ImmunoSEQ came sequences covering only the junction and carrying no quality scores, so filtering differed. Assay: immunoSEQ multiplex PCR; the TCRdb copy retains only in-frame clones and omits some. V and J calls and clone size are as listed in that table; D and trimming were resolved from the DNA. Among about 2.2 million clones listed, roughly 91% were seen once. The V and J ends lost 2 bases and 4 bases, in that order; junction bases with no gene match: 3. This CDR3 region has 14 residues. The germline V gene has CDR1 MNHEY and CDR2 SVGAGI.

The chain has TRBV6-5 and TRBJ2-7; 9 bases line up with TRBD2. The specimen was naive CD8+ T cells from PBMCs. The receptor comes from a man aged 18 to 35 in good health. Some clones in this sample may be carry-over from other donors' samples. The CDR3 DNA is TGTGCCAGCAGTTACGCTAGCGGGATATACGAGCAGTACTTC. It encodes CASSYASGIYEQYF.